These T cell receptor beta chains were read from a single sample in a study of blood T cell repertoires in COVID-19. The protocol was immunoSEQ multiplex PCR, while the TCRdb copy is restricted to in-frame clones and leaves out a portion. The profile covers about 120,000 clones, with approximately 80% appearing a single time and less than 9% taken by the ten largest. Sequencing was done on a sample of peripheral blood. Receptors were obtained from a man aged 65-85 years with active or convalescent COVID-19. CDR3s include the opening cysteine and the closing phenylalanine or tryptophan. The D gene is left open where the match is weak. The size field is filled for only some rows; it gives once, few, many or a size class.

TRBJ2-1 | NA | once | 12 | TRBV11-2 | CASSPQLEEQFF | TGTGCCAGCAGCCCCCAACTAGAGGAGCAGTTCTTC
TRBJ1-2 | TRBD1 | NA | 13 | TRBV19 | CASSMGIGGGYTF | TGTGCCAGTAGTATGGGTATAGGGGGCGGCTACACCTTC
TRBJ1-1 | TRBD1 | once | 14 | TRBV5-1 | CASSKGDRATEAFF | TGCGCCAGCAGCAAGGGGGACAGGGCCACTGAAGCTTTCTTT
TRBJ2-3 | TRBD2 | NA | 15 | TRBV15 | CATSRDRAGDGVQYF | TGTGCCACCAGCAGAGATCGAGCGGGGGATGGGGTGCAGTATTTT
TRBJ1-1 | NA | NA | 14 | TRBV5-6 | CASSLGPWRTEAFF | TGTGCCAGCAGCTTGGGTCCGTGGAGGACTGAAGCTTTCTTT
TRBJ2-7 | TRBD2 | once | 14 | TRBV7-2 | CASSHSGGTQEQYF | TGTGCCAGCAGCCATAGCGGGGGTACGCAAGAGCAGTACTTC
TRBJ1-1 | NA | NA | 14 | TRBV19 | CASSIGEVNTEAFF | TGTGCCAGTAGTATTGGGGAGGTAAACACTGAAGCTTTCTTT
TRBJ1-4 | NA | many | 17 | TRBV4-2 | CASSHGMGGAGDEKLFF | TGTGCCAGCAGCCACGGAATGGGGGGGGCAGGTGATGAAAAACTGTTTTTT
TRBJ2-3 | NA | NA | 15 | TRBV5-4 | CASSALYLSTDTQYF | TGTGCCAGCAGCGCGCTCTATCTTAGCACAGATACGCAGTATTTT
TRBJ1-2 | NA | NA | 15 | TRBV2 | CASRTTGQLNYGYTF | TGTGCCAGCAGAACCACCGGACAATTAAACTATGGCTACACCTTC
TRBJ2-6 | TRBD1 | NA | 15 | TRBV28 | CATGTGSSGANVLTF | TGTGCCACAGGGACAGGGTCTTCCGGGGCCAACGTCCTGACTTTC
TRBJ2-5 | NA | NA | 18 | TRBV5-6 | CASSALPGQHSIQETQYF | TGTGCCAGCAGCGCTTTACCTGGACAGCATAGTATTCAAGAGACCCAGTACTTC
TRBJ2-7 | NA | NA | 16 | TRBV7-2 | CASSLGSMGQSYEQYF | TGTGCCAGCAGCTTAGGAAGCATGGGCCAGTCCTACGAGCAGTACTTC
TRBJ1-1 | NA | NA | 13 | TRBV9 | CASSLLTDTEAFF | TGTGCCAGCAGCTTACTAACGGACACTGAAGCTTTCTTT
TRBJ2-7 | NA | NA | 13 | TRBV10-3 | CAISERTAYEQYF | TGTGCCATCAGTGAGAGGACAGCCTACGAGCAGTACTTC
TRBJ1-6 | NA | NA | 16 | TRBV2 | CASSLAFRFGSSPLHF | TGTGCCAGCAGCCTTGCCTTCAGGTTCGGGAGTTCACCCCTCCACTTT
TRBJ2-1 | NA | few | 13 | TRBV2 | CASSDSGRNEQFF | TGTGCCAGCAGTGACTCAGGGCGCAATGAGCAGTTCTTC
TRBJ1-2 | NA | NA | 16 | TRBV11-2 | CASSLDGGTPNYGYTF | TGTGCCAGCAGCTTAGATGGGGGCACCCCCAACTATGGCTACACCTTC
TRBJ2-2 | TRBD2 | few | 16 | TRBV7-9 | CASSLATSGNTGELFF | TGTGCCAGCAGCTTAGCTACTAGCGGGAACACCGGGGAGCTGTTTTTT
TRBJ1-4 | NA | NA | 15 | TRBV5-1 | CASSLAGGDGEKLFF | TGCGCCAGCAGCTTGGCGGGGGGGGATGGTGAAAAACTGTTTTTT
TRBJ2-5 | TRBD2 | NA | 16 | TRBV9 | CASSVGSSGDQETQYF | TGTGCCAGCAGCGTAGGAAGTAGCGGGGACCAAGAGACCCAGTACTTC
TRBJ2-7 | TRBD1 | few | 14 | TRBV30 | CAWSAGTGVYEQYF | TGTGCCTGGAGTGCCGGGACAGGGGTGTACGAGCAGTACTTC
TRBJ1-1 | NA | NA | 18 | TRBV19 | CASKGGILRGAGNTEAFF | TGTGCCAGTAAAGGTGGAATCCTTCGGGGGGCAGGGAACACTGAAGCTTTCTTT
TRBJ1-3 | NA | NA | 13 | TRBV10-3 | CAIGEGTGNTIYF | TGTGCCATCGGGGAGGGAACTGGAAACACCATATATTTT
TRBJ2-2 | TRBD1 | once | 14 | TRBV12-5 | CASGIGQGAGELFF | TGTGCTAGTGGTATCGGACAGGGGGCCGGGGAGCTGTTTTTT
TRBJ1-2 | NA | NA | 14 | TRBV7-9 | CASSPRTFIYGYTF | TGTGCCAGCAGCCCCCGGACATTTATTTATGGCTACACCTTC
TRBJ2-7 | NA | NA | 11 | TRBV20-1 | CSARIGYEQYF | TGCAGTGCTAGAATCGGGTACGAGCAGTACTTC
TRBJ1-2 | NA | NA | 13 | TRBV11-2 | CASSLRANYGYTF | TGTGCCAGCAGCTTACGGGCTAACTATGGCTACACCTTC